Following are 5 T cell receptor beta chains from one sample sequenced in a study of T cells in women clearing cervical HPV infection. Method: immunoSEQ multiplex PCR; TCRdb's copy keeps in-frame clones and lacks some. The sample includes about 48,000 clones. Sequenced sample: blood buffy coat. These TCRs come from a woman aged 18-70 years with a cervical HPV16 infection that either progressed to CIN3+ or cleared (not recorded which).

Notes on this clone: The sequenced fragment ends 3 residues before the CDR3 boundary, so the rest is inferred from the germline J gene. This chain links TRBV20-1 with TRBJ2-7; 10 bases agree with TRBD1. Germline CDR1 and CDR2: DFQATT and SNEGSKA (reference sequence). The V segment lost 1 base and the J segment 5 bases; nucleotides outside the gene matches: 11. The CDR3 runs 16 residues. The DNA read from the CDR3 is TGCAGTGCTAGAGGGGGGCGGGGACAGGGGACCGACGAG. Amino acid sequence: CSARGGRGQGTDE. The full CDR3 is CSARGGRGQGTDEQYF.

With respect to this clone: The read ends 3 residues shy of where the CDR3 ends; the end is completed using the germline J gene. The J gene is TRBJ2-1, the V gene TRBV7-2; 9 bases fit TRBD2. The CDR3 is 15 amino acids. V gave up 3 bases and J gave up 0 bases; unmatched junction bases: 0. From germline, CDR1 is SGHTA and CDR2 FQGNSA. Partial CDR3 DNA: TGTGCCAGCAGCTTTAGCGGGAGCTCCTACAATGAG. This translates into CASSFSGSSYNE. The full-length CDR3 reads as CASSFSGSSYNEQFF. Based on the CDR3 plus reference TRBV7-2 and TRBJ2-1, the full variable domain is GAGVSQSPSNKVTEKGKDVELRCDPISGHTALYWYRQSLGQGLEFLIYFQGNSAPDKSGLPSDRFSAERTGGSVSTLTIQRTQQEDSAVYLCASSFSGSSYNEQFFGPGTRLTVL.

To note about this clone: The read halts 3 residues ahead of the CDR3 end, with the missing end drawn from the germline J gene. V and J are TRBV6-1 and TRBJ1-5; D is ambiguous. Germline CDR1 MNHNS, CDR2 SASEGT. The CDR3 sequence is 14 residues long. V gave up 1 base and J gave up 3 bases, with 7 bases separating them. CDR3 loop: CASSEDAFNQPQHF. CDR3 bases read: TGTGCCAGCAGTGAAGACGCGTTCAATCAGCCC.

With respect to this clone: The CDR3 goes on 3 residues after the read ends, and that part is filled in from the germline J gene. The chain combines TRBV10-2 with TRBJ2-7; TRBD2 agrees at 10 bases. Per the germline V gene, CDR1 is WSHSY and CDR2 is SAAADI. Trimming took 6 bases from V and 4 from J; bases not matched to a gene: 0. This CDR3 spans 12 amino acids. The DNA read from the CDR3 is TGCGCCAGCAGACTAGCGGGATACGAG. Translating gives CASRLAGYE. The whole CDR3 reads CASRLAGYEQYF.

Comment on this clone: With the read ending 3 residues before the CDR3 end, the germline J gene is used to fill in that end. The rearrangement links TRBV16 to TRBJ2-5; 8 bases are shared with TRBD2. The CDR3 is 18 residues long. J was trimmed by 0 bases and V by 2 bases; bases with no gene match: 11. The germline CDR1 and CDR2 sequences are KGHSY and FQNENV. CDR3 DNA, as far as it was read: TGTGCCAGCAGCCAAAGGGTAGCGGGAAGGGTGAACCAAGAGACC. Protein product: CASSQRVAGRVNQET. The full CDR3 is CASSQRVAGRVNQETQYF.